This T cell receptor (beta chain) derives from a study of blood T cell repertoires in COVID-19. Looking at the study overall: The origin of the acute and convalescent COVID-19 samples was the United States, Italy and Spain. T cells, B-cell-depleted T cells, or PBMCs provided the cDNA or gDNA that served as material.

Some clones are missing from TCRdb's copy, which holds only in-frame ones; the method was immunoSEQ multiplex PCR. The table records some 46,000 clones, approximately 80% of them present only once. This clone was detected a few times. CDR1 SGHRS and CDR2 YFSETQ come from the germline V gene. The CDR3 totals 17 residues. Trimming removed 0 bases from V and 0 bases from J, with 10 bases in between. This chain links TRBV5-1 with TRBJ1-6, with D uncertain. Sequencing was carried out using peripheral blood. The receptor was derived from a man older than 75 with acute or convalescent COVID-19. CDR3 residues: CASSLVPASSYNSPLHF. The CDR3 bases are TGCGCCAGCAGCTTGGTCCCGGCTAGCTCCTATAATTCACCCCTCCACTTT.